This entry lists 32 T cell receptor beta chains sequenced from one sample in a study of early T cells in non-severe SARS-CoV-2 infection (dated by TCRdb to 2020 to 2023). Library creation used 5' RACE. The sequencer was a NextSeq 500. TCRdb cleaned the public reads at Q25 with fastp, built clones with MiXCR and kept in-frame beta chains. Under each unique CDR3 protein, matching rows form one entry showing the most common genes and DNA. This sample has 27,000 or so distinct CDR3 sequences in its table, and about 3.8% of those were observed once. The ten largest make up 7% to 10% of the sample. The source material was whole blood. The source is an adult who was a healthcare worker with PCR-confirmed SARS-CoV-2 infection or an uninfected control (not recorded which).

This clonotype was counted ten times or more. This rearrangement joins TRBV12-3 or TRBV12-4 to TRBJ2-7; D remains unclear. V lost 4 bases, J lost 6 bases, and 7 bases lay in between. The CDR3 runs to 11 residues. CDR3 sequence: CASSSGPEQYF. The CDR3 nucleotides read TGTGCCAGCAGTTCCGGACCCGAGCAGTACTTC.

This clonotype appeared many times. The J gene is TRBJ2-5, the V gene TRBV29-1; D ambiguous. V shed 6 bases and J shed 0 bases, with 8 bases lying between them. Germline values: CDR1 SQVTM, CDR2 ANQGSEA. The CDR3 is made up of 12 amino acids. Here the CDR3 reads CSVGPNQETQYF. For the CDR3, the DNA is TGCAGCGTCGGACCGAACCAAGAGACCCAGTACTTC.

In this sample, this clonotype turned up many times. This chain uses TRBV6-5 with TRBJ1-5; 7 positions agree with TRBD1. CDR1 and CDR2 from the germline V gene are MNHEY and SVGAGI. The CDR3 covers 17 residues. Trimming took 4 bases from V and 3 from J; bases not matched to a gene: 12. CDR3 sequence (DNA): TGTGCCAGCAGTTCACTCGCCCGGACAGGCCACAATCAGCCCCAGCATTTT. Translating gives CASSSLARTGHNQPQHF.

This clonotype has ten or more counts. J is TRBJ2-5 and V is TRBV28, with D possibly matching TRBD2 (6 bases). CDR3 length equals 15 residues. V was clipped by 7 bases and J by 1 base, with 16 bases between them. Germline loops: CDR1 MDHEN, CDR2 SYDVKM. CDR3 bases: TGTGCCAGCAACTTACCCCGGAGGGGCCAAGAGACCCAGTACTTC. It is translated as CASNLPRRGQETQYF.

Many counts were recorded for this clonotype. The chain employs TRBV5-1 and TRBJ2-7; tentative D call: TRBD1 (6 bases). From germline, CDR1 is SGHRS and CDR2 YFSETQ. This CDR3 comprises 17 residues. V gave up 4 bases and J gave up 5 bases, with 25 bases separating them. The CDR3 spells CASSEGILGAGADEQYF. Here the CDR3 DNA reads TGCGCCAGCAGCGAGGGAATCTTGGGGGCAGGAGCGGACGAGCAGTACTTC.

Many counts were recorded for this clonotype. This CDR3 reads CASSPRVAGYNEQFF. The CDR3 DNA sequence: TGTGCCAGCAGTCCGCGGGTAGCGGGGTACAATGAGCAGTTCTTC. V is TRBV6-5 and J is TRBJ2-1; 8 nucleotides agree with TRBD2. V lost 5 bases and J lost 4; bases outside the gene matches: 7. The germline V gene has CDR1 MNHEY and CDR2 SVGAGI. This CDR3 spans 15 amino acids.

In this sample, this clonotype turned up many times. The rearrangement links TRBV24-1 to TRBJ1-5, with unresolved D. CDR1 and CDR2 (germline): KGHDR, SFDVKD. This CDR3 is built from 14 residues. V shed 6 bases and J shed 0 bases, with 8 bases lying between them. CDR3 bases: TGTGCCACCAGTAGGGATCATAGCAATCAGCCCCAGCATTTT. Its protein is CATSRDHSNQPQHF.

This clonotype has at least ten counts. The chain has TRBV2 and TRBJ1-1; D is uncertain. In germline, CDR1 is SNHLY, CDR2 FYNNEI. The CDR3 is 12 residues long. The ends were cut back, 4 bases at V and 0 bases at J, with 3 bases in the middle. This chain's CDR3 is CASSGMNTEAFF. The CDR3 region has the DNA TGTGCCAGCAGTGGGATGAACACTGAAGCTTTCTTT.

This clonotype was picked up many times. Written as DNA, the CDR3 is TGTGCCAGCAGCTTAGCCAGCGGGGTAGAGACCCAGTACTTC. Translating gives CASSLASGVETQYF. V is TRBV7-9 and J is TRBJ2-5; 7 bases are a match to TRBD2. The V segment lost 0 bases and the J segment 4 bases; nucleotides outside the gene matches: 2. The CDR3 is made up of 14 amino acids. CDR1 and CDR2 (germline): SEHNR, FQNEAQ (reference sequence).

This clonotype is termed medium-sized (0.01 to 0.1%). The V call is TRBV20-1, the J call TRBJ2-1; D is perhaps TRBD1 or TRBD2 (5 bases each). There are 13 residues in the CDR3. V lost 6 bases and J lost 7, with 16 bases in between. Germline CDR1 DFQATT, CDR2 SNEGSKA (reference sequence). The CDR3, as DNA: TGCAGTGCCGCTGGGACCGCTTCGAATGAGCAGTTCTTC. It translates to CSAAGTASNEQFF.

This clonotype was detected ten times or more. CDR3 bases: TGTGCCAGCAGCCCCGGACTAGCGGGAGGGGTAGAGCAGTACTTC. It specifies CASSPGLAGGVEQYF. The chain combines TRBV7-2 with TRBJ2-7; 15 positions match TRBD2. With V trimmed by 5 bases and J by 7 bases, 6 bases remained unmatched. This CDR3 is 15 amino acids long. Germline CDR1 and CDR2: SGHTA and FQGNSA.

This clonotype was counted at least ten times. The rearrangement uses TRBV4-2 and TRBJ1-2, with 7 bases matching TRBD1. This CDR3 contains 15 residues. Germline CDR1 is LGHNA and CDR2 is YNFKEQ. Trimming removed 3 bases from V and 0 bases from J; junction bases left unmatched: 4. The CDR3 bases are TGTGCCAGCAGCCATCACGGACAGGCTAACTATGGCTACACCTTC. The encoded protein is CASSHHGQANYGYTF.

This clonotype was seen ten or more times. As DNA, the CDR3 is TGTGCCTGGAGGTTCGGGGGAGCGGGAGACCCCAGCTCCTACGAGCAGTACTTC. Translated: CAWRFGGAGDPSSYEQYF. The chain has TRBV30 and TRBJ2-7, with 8 bases aligning to TRBD2. This CDR3 comprises 18 residues. Looked up from germline, CDR1 is GTSNPN and CDR2 is SVGIG (reference sequence). Losses at the gene ends were 3 bases for V and 0 bases for J; bases not matched to a gene: 16.

This clonotype was picked up many times. The chain is built from TRBV6-1 and TRBJ1-6; D is perhaps TRBD1 (5 bases). CDR1 MNHNS and CDR2 SASEGT come from the germline V gene. The length of the CDR3 is 14 residues. V lost 5 bases to trimming and J lost 8 bases, with 13 bases between them. CDR3 sequence (DNA): TGTGCCAGCAGTTTGACAGATACCCATTCACCCCTCCACTTT. Encoded protein: CASSLTDTHSPLHF.

In its sample, this clonotype was seen many times. The chain links TRBV5-1 to TRBJ2-5; the D is unclear. Germline CDR1 is SGHRS and CDR2 is YFSETQ. The V end was cut by 0 bases, the J end by 5 bases, with 2 bases between. This CDR3 comprises 11 residues. CDR3 region: CASSLVETQYF. The DNA of the CDR3 is TGCGCCAGCAGCTTGGTTGAGACCCAGTACTTC.

This clonotype was observed many times. The chain links TRBV30 to TRBJ2-5, with D tentatively TRBD1 (6 bases). Germline lookup yields CDR1 GTSNPN and CDR2 SVGIG (reference sequence). The V end lost 0 bases, the J end lost 2 bases, and 10 bases lay between the germline ends. The CDR3 loop spans 14 amino acids. The CDR3 sequence: CAWSVSTGQETQYF. In DNA, the CDR3 is TGTGCCTGGAGTGTATCAACAGGGCAAGAGACCCAGTACTTC. The entire variable domain, with the rest obtained from reference TRBV30 and TRBJ2-5, is as follows: SQTIHQWPATLVQPVGSPLSLECTVEGTSNPNLYWYRQAAGRGLQLLFYSVGIGQISSEVPQNLSASRPQDRQFILSSKKLLLSDSGFYLCAWSVSTGQETQYFGPGTRLLVL.

This clonotype was seen many times. This chain uses TRBV7-2 with TRBJ1-4; D remains ambiguous. The germline gives CDR1 SGHTA, CDR2 FQGNSA. The ends were cut back, 4 bases at V and 4 bases at J, with 16 bases in the middle. The CDR3 has 16 residues. The CDR3 is CASSSGQTRDNEKLFF. The CDR3 DNA sequence: TGTGCCAGCAGCTCCGGCCAGACAAGAGATAATGAAAAACTGTTTTTT.

This clonotype was seen ten or more times. The chain carries TRBV7-2 and TRBJ2-7, with 9 bases matching TRBD2. The CDR3 runs to 15 residues. CDR1 is SGHTA, CDR2 FQGNSA, per germline. V lost 5 bases to trimming and J lost 6 bases; unmatched junction nucleotides: 11. This CDR3 reads CASSAPGLAAGEQYF. CDR3 sequence (DNA): TGTGCCAGCAGCGCACCGGGACTAGCTGCAGGCGAGCAGTACTTC.

As for this clonotype: This may be a read error, as it is one base from a much larger clone. J is TRBJ2-1 and V is TRBV24-1; D is uncertain. Germline loops: CDR1 KGHDR, CDR2 SFDVKD. The V gene lost 4 bases and the J gene lost 3 bases, with 9 bases spanning the gap. The CDR3 runs to 14 residues. CDR3 DNA: TGTGCCACCAGTGACCGAGTGGTCTACAATGAGCAGTTCTTC. This translates into CATSDRVVYNEQFF.

This clonotype was counted at least ten times. V and J are TRBV30 and TRBJ2-7; 8 nucleotides align to TRBD2. Unmatched junction bases numbered 10, after V lost 6 bases and J lost 6 bases. Germline lookup yields CDR1 GTSNPN and CDR2 SVGIG (reference sequence). The CDR3 runs to 13 residues. CDR3 nucleotides: TGTGCCTGTGGGGTCGGGGGGGGATCCGAGCAGTACTTC. Encoded protein: CACGVGGGSEQYF. Full variable domain (outside the CDR3, taken from reference TRBV30 and TRBJ2-7): SQTIHQWPATLVQPVGSPLSLECTVEGTSNPNLYWYRQAAGRGLQLLFYSVGIGQISSEVPQNLSASRPQDRQFILSSKKLLLSDSGFYLCACGVGGGSEQYFGPGTRLTVT.

Ten or more counts support this clonotype. The CDR3 sequence: CASSPEVVQPQHF. Here the CDR3 DNA reads TGTGCCAGCTCACCCGAAGTAGTTCAGCCCCAGCATTTT. The gene calls are TRBV18 and TRBJ1-5; the D is unclear. This CDR3 spans 13 amino acids. Germline CDR1 and CDR2: KGHSH and LQKENI. The V and J ends lost 3 bases and 6 bases respectively, with 9 bases between them. The whole variable domain, remainder taken from reference TRBV18 and TRBJ1-5, is NAGVMQNPRHLVRRRGQEARLRCSPMKGHSHVYWYRQLPEEGLKFMVYLQKENIIDESGMPKERFSAEFPKEGPSILRIQQVVRGDSAAYFCASSPEVVQPQHFGDGTRLSIL.

This clonotype was picked up many times. The rearrangement links TRBV29-1 to TRBJ2-7, with 12 bases that match TRBD1. This CDR3 comprises 13 residues. V was clipped by 6 bases and J by 5 bases; unmatched bases: 5. CDR1 and CDR2 (germline): SQVTM, ANQGSEA. The CDR3 reads CSVSGTGGNEQYF. The CDR3 region has the DNA TGCAGCGTCTCCGGGACAGGGGGCAACGAGCAGTACTTC.

This clonotype showed up just a few times. This sequence joins TRBV29-1 and TRBJ2-7; D remains ambiguous. Germline-derived CDR1 and CDR2 are SQVTM and ANQGSEA. The CDR3 has 13 amino acids. V was shortened by 1 base and J by 0 bases, with 7 bases between the two germline ends. CDR3 amino acids: CSVEGQASYEQYF. CDR3 coding DNA: TGCAGCGTTGAAGGGCAGGCCTCCTACGAGCAGTACTTC.

At least ten counts were recorded for this clonotype. V gene TRBV18 combines with J gene TRBJ1-1; D is unresolved. Germline CDR1 KGHSH, CDR2 LQKENI. The CDR3 spans 15 residues. Trimming removed 0 bases at V and 5 bases at J, with 13 bases between. The CDR3 coding sequence is TGTGCCAGCTCACCACCGGTCATGGCGAGGACTGAAGCTTTCTTT. The encoded protein is CASSPPVMARTEAFF.

This clonotype was seen at least ten times. This rearrangement joins TRBV4-1 to TRBJ2-4, with a weak D call TRBD1 (6 bases). Germline V gene lookup returns CDR1 MGHRA and CDR2 YSYEKL. CDR3 size: 18 residues. V was pared by 4 bases and J by 2 bases, with 21 bases between. CDR3: CASSPTAGDRLTKNIQYF. Written as DNA, the CDR3 is TGCGCCAGCAGCCCAACAGCAGGGGACCGGCTAACCAAAAACATTCAGTACTTC.

There are a few counts of this clonotype. The J gene is TRBJ2-5, the V gene TRBV4-2, with 7 bases matching TRBD2. J lost 1 base, V lost 0 bases, and 5 bases had no gene match. The CDR3 spans 16 residues. CDR1 is LGHNA and CDR2 is YNFKEQ in the germline V gene. CDR3 DNA: TGTGCCAGCAGCCAAGAAGGCCTAGCGGCCCAAGAGACCCAGTACTTC. Translation gives CASSQEGLAAQETQYF.

The sample holds many counts of this clonotype. The chain joins TRBV18 to TRBJ1-2; TRBD1 might be the D (5 bases). CDR1 and CDR2 (germline): KGHSH, LQKENI. The CDR3 spans 15 residues. V was shortened by 1 base and J by 7 bases, with 16 bases between the two germline ends. The CDR3 sequence: CASSPQPGRDLGYTF. The DNA for the CDR3 is TGTGCCAGCTCACCACAACCGGGACGGGATCTTGGCTACACCTTC.

The genes are TRBV3-1 and TRBJ2-5; D may be TRBD2 (7 bases). Trimming pared 3 bases from V and 0 bases from J, leaving 14 bases between. This CDR3 contains 16 residues. CDR1 is LGHDT and CDR2 is YNNKEL in the germline V gene (reference sequence). The CDR3 sequence is CASSQRGGPDQETQYF. The DNA of the CDR3 is TGTGCCAGCAGCCAGAGGGGGGGACCCGACCAAGAGACCCAGTACTTC.

This clonotype was recorded at least ten times. V is TRBV4-1 and J is TRBJ2-1, with no clear D. The germline V and J ends were trimmed by 0 bases and 3 bases, with 9 bases remaining between them. This CDR3 spans 15 amino acids. The germline V gene has CDR1 MGHRA and CDR2 YSYEKL. The DNA of the CDR3 is TGCGCCAGCAGCCAAGATAGGCCAGGCTACAATGAGCAGTTCTTC. As protein: CASSQDRPGYNEQFF.

Sample share makes this clonotype medium-sized. The chain carries TRBV29-1 and TRBJ1-1; no clear D. V shed 1 base and J shed 0 bases, with 6 bases lying between them. Germline CDR1 and CDR2: SQVTM and ANQGSEA. This CDR3 comprises 13 residues. CDR3 sequence (DNA): TGCAGCGTTGAAGCTTTCATGAACACTGAAGCTTTCTTT. This gives the protein CSVEAFMNTEAFF.

This clonotype was detected a few times. The chain links TRBV12-5 to TRBJ2-3; 10 nucleotides align to TRBD2. Germline V gives CDR1 LGHNT, CDR2 FRNRAP. The V gene end was trimmed by 7 bases and the J gene end by 1 base; junction bases not matched to a gene: 11. This CDR3 is built from 17 residues. The CDR3 DNA sequence: TGTGCTAGTGCCGGGCGGGCTAGCGGGGGAGGCACAGATACGCAGTATTTT. It is translated as CASAGRASGGGTDTQYF.

Many counts were recorded for this clonotype. The chain recombines TRBV30 with TRBJ2-1; D is unclear. V lost 5 bases, J lost 0 bases, and 8 bases lay in between. The CDR3 contains 13 residues. Germline lookup yields CDR1 GTSNPN and CDR2 SVGIG (reference sequence). The CDR3 here is CAWSIISYNEQFF. Written as DNA, the CDR3 is TGTGCCTGGTCTATTATCTCCTACAATGAGCAGTTCTTC. Full variable domain (remainder filled in from reference TRBV30 and TRBJ2-1): SQTIHQWPATLVQPVGSPLSLECTVEGTSNPNLYWYRQAAGRGLQLLFYSVGIGQISSEVPQNLSASRPQDRQFILSSKKLLLSDSGFYLCAWSIISYNEQFFGPGTRLTVL.